These T cell receptor beta chains were read from a single sample in a study of cytomegalovirus exposure and HLA in healthy donors. Profiling relied on immunoSEQ multiplex PCR, and the TCRdb table lists in-frame clones only, not all of them. This table has about 130,000 clones, 79% appearing once. Sequenced: PBMCs. The receptors here all came from a man aged 40-49 years in good health and CMV-seropositive. Both conserved end residues are trimmed from each CDR3.

TRBJ1-1 | TRBV28 | ASIQGGRDEAF
TRBJ1-1 | TRBV21-1 | ASSKDLDLNTEAF
TRBJ2-1 | TRBV5-1 | ASSGTSQGRNLYNEQF
TRBJ1-2 | TRBV25-1 | ASSEGRVWGYT
TRBJ1-4 | TRBV14 | ASSQVGTGGEKLF
TRBJ2-1 | TRBV27 | ASSLLAGGRYNEQF
TRBJ2-2 | TRBV27 | ASSPSQGAVTGELF
TRBJ1-1 | TRBV9 | ASSKRWSLNTEAF
TRBJ1-1 | TRBV9 | ASSVGGQNTEAF
TRBJ2-4 | TRBV5-1 | ASSLGLEGIQY
TRBJ2-7 | TRBV27 | ASSLGGSEQY
TRBJ2-7 | TRBV7-6 | ASSLGGWAGEQY
TRBJ2-7 | TRBV13 | ASSTGLAGREQY
TRBJ1-3 | TRBV27 | ASGSSGNTIY
TRBJ2-7 | TRBV6-5 | ASSQDRESEQY
TRBJ2-7 | TRBV7-6 | ASSSEDEQY
TRBJ2-1 | TRBV6-5 | ASSSPTASYNEQF
TRBJ1-1 | TRBV29-1 | SVDLREANTEAF
TRBJ2-1 | TRBV19 | ASTKSGRALNEQF
TRBJ1-1 | TRBV7-9 | ASSRGGTEAF
TRBJ2-1 | TRBV5-4 | ASSSSGESYNEQF
TRBJ1-3 | TRBV28 | ASSGTETGNTIY
TRBJ2-3 | TRBV28 | ASSFVAEEGDTQY
TRBJ2-7 | TRBV6-6 | ASSYGGRAYEQY
TRBJ1-4 | TRBV5-1 | ASAEGANSNEKLF
TRBJ1-5 | TRBV5-8 | ASSPYTSQH
TRBJ2-7 | TRBV29-1 | SANRGTSSEQY
TRBJ2-7 | TRBV5-1 | ASSLGREGSYEQY
TRBJ2-2 | TRBV11-2 | ASSLARGANTGELF
TRBJ1-1 | TRBV5-1 | ASSSPSGPGQGNTEAF
TRBJ1-1 | TRBV19 | ASKTGFGTGEDEAF
TRBJ2-1 | TRBV21-1 | ASKRRAGDNEQF
TRBJ1-1 | TRBV5-3 | ARITRGPGNTEAF
TRBJ2-7 | TRBV28 | ATNRAGGYEQY
TRBJ1-4 | TRBV6-1 | AGSEWDRVSNEKLF
TRBJ2-4 | TRBV5-1 | ASSGPTSGGNIQY
TRBJ1-4 | TRBV29-1 | SVRFPGEKLF
TRBJ1-2 | TRBV6-5 | ASRPGGGTYGYT
TRBJ2-6 | TRBV27 | ASSLGSVPGANVLT
TRBJ1-1 | TRBV4-1 | ASEWRTGVEAF
TRBJ2-7 | TRBV2 | ASLRTGLYEQY
TRBJ2-5 | TRBV7-8 | ASSSASGRSRRQY